Listed below are T cell receptor beta chains from one sample, sequenced in a study of cytomegalovirus exposure and HLA in healthy donors. Only in-frame clones appear in the TCRdb table, and some are missing; sequencing was by immunoSEQ multiplex PCR. This table has tens of thousands of clones, 74% appearing once. Sequenced: PBMCs. These receptors were taken from a man between 25 and 39 years old in good health and CMV-seronegative. Both conserved end residues are part of each CDR3.

J: TRBJ2-1
V: TRBV9
CDR3: CASSASGRADEQFF

J: TRBJ1-1
V: TRBV5-5
CDR3: CASSLGQENTEAFF

J: TRBJ1-4
V: TRBV28
CDR3: CASRSTGGREKLFF

J: TRBJ2-1
V: TRBV19
CDR3: CAGSMFAGGGNEQFF

J: TRBJ1-1
V: TRBV7-8
CDR3: CASSLVQGAQTEAFF

J: TRBJ1-5
V: TRBV5-8
CDR3: CASSLVGRGDYQPQHF

J: TRBJ2-7
V: TRBV27
CDR3: CASSFWREAYEQYF

J: .
V: TRBV28
CDR3: CASSFTLAGLTYEQYF

J: TRBJ1-6
V: TRBV10-1
CDR3: CASSPGQGVSPLHF

J: TRBJ2-2
V: TRBV9
CDR3: CASSNPDTIPTGELFF

J: TRBJ2-7
V: TRBV7-9
CDR3: CASSQGHEQYF

J: TRBJ1-1
V: TRBV7-9
CDR3: CSMTYLNTEAFF

J: TRBJ2-2
V: TRBV6-1
CDR3: CASSELAGGPYGELFF

J: TRBJ1-1
V: TRBV19
CDR3: CASSEGQGAAIRVEAFF

J: TRBJ1-2
V: TRBV13
CDR3: CASSLATGVSNYGYTF

J: TRBJ2-7
V: TRBV4-1
CDR3: CASSQEDTAYEQYF

J: TRBJ2-7
V: TRBV18
CDR3: CASSPTGGGYEQYF

J: TRBJ1-2
V: TRBV7-4
CDR3: CASSLETGLYGYPF

J: TRBJ2-7
V: TRBV2
CDR3: CASSLQGGLAGAIDYEQYF

J: TRBJ2-7
V: TRBV9
CDR3: CASSVELVRVRYEQYF

J: TRBJ2-3
V: TRBV10-3
CDR3: CAISEGQGVGDTQYF

J: TRBJ2-7
V: TRBV15
CDR3: CATSREKPGGAYEQYF

J: TRBJ1-5
V: TRBV29-1
CDR3: CSVATGDQPQHF

J: TRBJ2-7
V: TRBV28
CDR3: CASSGRGQGHSYEQYF

J: TRBJ2-7
V: TRBV5-1
CDR3: CASRADTGPYEQYF

J: TRBJ2-5
V: TRBV7-2
CDR3: CASSSRTSLETQYF

J: TRBJ2-5
V: TRBV28
CDR3: CASSSLTGGQETQYF

J: TRBJ1-2
V: TRBV6-4
CDR3: CASSDSGGADGYTF

J: TRBJ2-1
V: TRBV9
CDR3: CASSVGGLYNEQFF

J: TRBJ2-3
V: TRBV9
CDR3: CASSRLAGVSTDTQYF

J: .
V: TRBV12-2
CDR3: CASRLGPRGFAYEQYF